This entry lists 27 T cell receptor beta chains sequenced from one sample in a study of shared clonotypes between healthy human individuals. Only in-frame clones appear in the TCRdb table, and some are missing; sequencing was by immunoSEQ multiplex PCR. This repertoire shows 2.3 million or so clones, over 85% found once; its top ten account for 0.3% to 0.4%. Sequences were obtained from naive CD4+ T cells from PBMCs. The subset here: CD45RA+ positively selected. The receptor set was obtained from a young man in good health. Some clones in this sample may be carry-over from other donors' samples.

The chain combines TRBV28 with TRBJ1-4, with D possibly TRBD1 on 6 matching bases. The length of the CDR3 is 15 residues. Germline V CDR1 and CDR2: MDHEN, SYDVKM. The V and J ends lost 5 bases and 10 bases respectively, with 20 bases between them. The CDR3 is CASSLAGTSGVKLFF. In nucleotides, the CDR3 is TGTGCCAGCAGTCTAGCCGGGACATCGGGGGTAAAACTGTTTTTT.

The V call is TRBV30, the J call TRBJ1-5; D gene uncertain. V lost 3 bases and J 1 base, leaving 10 bases between the germline ends. The CDR3 spans 14 residues. Germline V gene data show CDR1 as GTSNPN and CDR2 as SVGIG (reference sequence). This CDR3 reads CAWSPGWSNQPQHF. As DNA, the CDR3 is TGTGCCTGGAGCCCGGGGTGGAGCAATCAGCCCCAGCATTTT. Variable domain in full (rest from reference TRBV30 and TRBJ1-5): SQTIHQWPATLVQPVGSPLSLECTVEGTSNPNLYWYRQAAGRGLQLLFYSVGIGQISSEVPQNLSASRPQDRQFILSSKKLLLSDSGFYLCAWSPGWSNQPQHFGDGTRLSIL.

V gene TRBV11-2 combines with J gene TRBJ2-3; no clear D gene. The CDR3 totals 17 residues. V was pared by 1 base and J by 3 bases, with 17 bases between. Germline values: CDR1 SGHAT, CDR2 FQNNGV. The CDR3 region is CASSLAFRRIRTDTQYF. The CDR3 bases are TGTGCCAGCAGCTTAGCGTTTCGCCGTATCAGGACAGATACGCAGTATTTT.

This rearrangement joins TRBV11-2 to TRBJ1-5; D not resolved. The CDR3 is made up of 16 amino acids. Germline V lookup: CDR1 SGHAT, CDR2 FQNNGV. The V and J ends lost 5 bases and 6 bases respectively, with 20 bases between them. CDR3 sequence: CASSPVSGRVGQPQHF. The CDR3 coding sequence is TGTGCCAGCAGCCCAGTGTCGGGTAGGGTAGGTCAGCCCCAGCATTTT.

The CDR3 loop reads CASSPGQGDTEAFF. In DNA, the CDR3 is TGCGCCAGCAGTCCAGGACAGGGGGACACTGAAGCTTTCTTT. V is TRBV10-2 and J is TRBJ1-1, with 10 bases matching TRBD1. The CDR3 length is 14 residues. Germline loops: CDR1 WSHSY, CDR2 SAAADI. Germline trimming cut 5 bases from V and 3 bases from J; bases unmatched to any gene: 3.

The chain recombines TRBV7-2 with TRBJ2-3; the D gene is possibly TRBD2 (6 bases). CDR1 and CDR2 from the germline V gene are SGHTA and FQGNSA. The CDR3 is 15 amino acids. V lost 4 bases to trimming and J lost 6 bases, with 17 bases between them. The CDR3 is CASSSYPRGWDTQYF. In nucleotides, the CDR3 is TGTGCCAGCAGCTCATATCCCCGGGGGTGGGATACGCAGTATTTT.

This chain joins TRBV9 and TRBJ2-2; D unresolved. CDR1 and CDR2 from the germline V gene are SGDLS and YYNGEE. The length of the CDR3 is 17 residues. With 0 bases removed from V and 0 bases from J, the gap between germline ends came to 12 bases. DNA for the CDR3: TGTGCCAGCAGCGTAGCCCCGACTGGCTCGAACACCGGGGAGCTGTTTTTT. Residues: CASSVAPTGSNTGELFF.

The chain joins TRBV25-1 to TRBJ2-3, with D unclear. The CDR3 is 12 amino acids. Trimming removed 1 base from V and 4 bases from J, with 3 bases in between. Germline V CDR1 and CDR2: MGHDK, SYGVNS. CDR3 sequence: CASSESSDTQYF. The CDR3 region has the DNA TGTGCCAGCAGTGAATCTTCAGATACGCAGTATTTT.

V is TRBV28 and J is TRBJ2-7, with 11 bases aligning to TRBD2. CDR1 and CDR2 (germline): MDHEN, SYDVKM. The CDR3 extends over 15 amino acids. The junction had 10 bases not matched to a gene; V was cut back by 5 bases and J by 7 bases. CDR3 bases: TGTGCCAGCAGTGACATAGCGGGAGGGCCGGGAGAGCAGTACTTC. Its translation is CASSDIAGGPGEQYF.

V and J are TRBV5-1 and TRBJ2-3; D possibly matches TRBD1 or TRBD2 (7 bases each). CDR1 and CDR2 from the germline V gene are SGHRS and YFSETQ. The CDR3 length is 15 residues. The V gene lost 0 bases and the J gene lost 5 bases, with 13 bases spanning the gap. The CDR3 DNA sequence: TGCGCCAGCAGCTTGGCCTCCAGGGGGGGAGATACGCAGTATTTT. Its translation: CASSLASRGGDTQYF.

CDR3 DNA: TGTGCCAGCAGCCTTATGCGCGGGCCCGAATATACGCAGTATTTT. Protein: CASSLMRGPEYTQYF. V and J are TRBV7-9 and TRBJ2-3; the D gene is possibly TRBD2 (5 bases). The germline V and J ends were trimmed by 5 bases and 7 bases, with 19 bases remaining between them. Germline-derived CDR1 and CDR2 are SEHNR and FQNEAQ (reference sequence). The CDR3 runs to 15 residues.

This chain connects TRBV5-1 to TRBJ2-5, with D possibly matching TRBD2 (5 bases). CDR3 length: 14 residues. Trimming removed 4 bases from V and 1 base from J, with 11 bases in between. In germline, CDR1 is SGHRS, CDR2 YFSETQ. As DNA, the CDR3 is TGCGCCAGCAGCCCGGGATCGACCCAAGAGACCCAGTACTTC. Translated, it gives CASSPGSTQETQYF. The full variable domain, in which reference TRBV5-1 and TRBJ2-5 provide the parts outside the CDR3, is KAGVTQTPRYLIKTRGQQVTLSCSPISGHRSVSWYQQTPGQGLQFLFEYFSETQRNKGNFPGRFSGRQFSNSRSEMNVSTLELGDSALYLCASSPGSTQETQYFGPGTRLLVL.

The J gene is TRBJ1-1, the V gene TRBV5-1; the match to TRBD1 covers 10 bases. Germline V CDR1 and CDR2: SGHRS, YFSETQ. The CDR3 spans 14 residues. V lost 5 bases and J lost 7; bases outside the gene matches: 8. The CDR3 protein is CASSRTGGSVEAFF. DNA for the CDR3: TGCGCCAGCAGTCGGACAGGGGGATCGGTTGAAGCTTTCTTT.

The chain uses TRBV14 and TRBJ2-7; D could derive from TRBD1 or TRBD2 (5 bases each). V was trimmed by 1 base and J by 2 bases, leaving 12 bases between them. The CDR3 length is 15 residues. The germline gives CDR1 SGHDN, CDR2 FVKESK. CDR3 sequence: CASSQAPGPTYEQYF. The CDR3 bases are TGTGCCAGCAGCCAAGCCCCGGGACCCACCTACGAGCAGTACTTC.

This chain joins TRBV28 and TRBJ2-7; 8 bases match TRBD1. Germline V gene data show CDR1 as MDHEN and CDR2 as SYDVKM. This CDR3 comprises 14 residues. Trimming took 2 bases from V and 6 from J; bases not matched to a gene: 6. CDR3 bases: TGTGCCAGCAGTTTAACAGGGGGTATAGTCGAGCAGTACTTC. Translating gives CASSLTGGIVEQYF.

The V and J genes are TRBV28 and TRBJ2-5; D may be TRBD1 (6 bases). The CDR3 spans 14 residues. Germline loops: CDR1 MDHEN, CDR2 SYDVKM. V lost 6 bases to trimming and J lost 5 bases, with 16 bases between them. Written as DNA, the CDR3 is TGTGCCAGCAGAAGAGGGGGTGGGAGTGAGACCCAGTACTTC. It specifies CASRRGGGSETQYF.

This rearrangement joins TRBV11-2 to TRBJ1-6; a weak D match, TRBD1 (5 bases). V was cut by 6 bases and J by 4 bases, with 10 bases left in between. This CDR3 region has 14 residues. Germline V CDR1 and CDR2: SGHAT, FQNNGV. CDR3 in DNA: TGTGCCAGCAGTTCCCAGGGATATAATTCACCCCTCCACTTT. Protein sequence: CASSSQGYNSPLHF.

CDR3 DNA sequence: TGTGCCAGCAGTGAAGCTCCTAACTGGACACTCTATGGCTACACCTTC. Protein: CASSEAPNWTLYGYTF. The rearrangement links TRBV6-1 to TRBJ1-2, with D maybe TRBD1 (5 bases). CDR3 length: 16 residues. Per the germline V gene, CDR1 is MNHNS and CDR2 is SASEGT. Trimming removed 0 bases from V and 4 bases from J, with 15 bases in between.

This clone showed up just once. The J gene is TRBJ2-7, the V gene TRBV5-1, with D maybe TRBD1 (7 bases). Looked up from germline, CDR1 is SGHRS and CDR2 is YFSETQ. The CDR3 covers 15 residues. The germline V and J ends were trimmed by 4 bases and 1 base, with 15 bases remaining between them. The DNA of the CDR3 is TGCGCCAGCAGCGGAGGGACAGCCATTTCCTACGAGCAGTACTTC. It codes for CASSGGTAISYEQYF. Together with reference TRBV5-1 and TRBJ2-7, the CDR3 gives the full variable domain: KAGVTQTPRYLIKTRGQQVTLSCSPISGHRSVSWYQQTPGQGLQFLFEYFSETQRNKGNFPGRFSGRQFSNSRSEMNVSTLELGDSALYLCASSGGTAISYEQYFGPGTRLTVT.

A remark on this clone: The sample has other DNA sequences that encode this CDR3 too. The CDR3 DNA reads as TGCGCCAGCAGCTTGGCAGGGGTTAGGAACACTGAAGCTTTCTTT. Encoded protein: CASSLAGVRNTEAFF. The chain is built from TRBV5-1 and TRBJ1-1; D perhaps matches TRBD1 (6 bases). Trimming stripped 0 bases from V and 1 base from J, with 10 bases between. This CDR3 has 15 residues. Germline V gives CDR1 SGHRS, CDR2 YFSETQ. The full variable domain, completed using reference TRBV5-1 and TRBJ1-1, is KAGVTQTPRYLIKTRGQQVTLSCSPISGHRSVSWYQQTPGQGLQFLFEYFSETQRNKGNFPGRFSGRQFSNSRSEMNVSTLELGDSALYLCASSLAGVRNTEAFFGQGTRLTVV.

The gene calls are TRBV5-4 and TRBJ2-1, with 12 bases fitting TRBD2. The ends lost 5 bases at V and 4 bases at J; junction bases unmatched: 4. The CDR3 runs to 15 residues. Germline V gives CDR1 SGHNT, CDR2 YYREEE (reference sequence). The CDR3 DNA is TGTGCCAGCAGAAAGACTAGCGGGAGTTACAATGAGCAGTTCTTC. Encoded protein: CASRKTSGSYNEQFF.

Concerning this clone: Additional DNA sequences in this sample encode the identical CDR3. The V call is TRBV15, the J call TRBJ2-2; D is undetermined. CDR1 is LNHNV, CDR2 YYDKDF, per germline (reference sequence). CDR3 length equals 12 residues. V lost 0 bases to trimming and J lost 5 bases, with 1 base between them. CDR3 in amino acids: CATSRDTGELFF. The DNA of the CDR3 is TGTGCCACCAGCAGAGATACCGGGGAGCTGTTTTTT. The full variable domain, completed using reference TRBV15 and TRBJ2-2, is DAMVIQNPRYQVTQFGKPVTLSCSQTLNHNVMYWYQQKSSQAPKLLFHYYDKDFNNEADTPDNFQSRRPNTSFCFLDIRSPGLGDTAMYLCATSRDTGELFFGEGSRLTVL.

Points on this clone: Distinct nucleotide sequences in the sample also encode this CDR3. This sequence joins TRBV11-3 and TRBJ2-2; D is undetermined. CDR3 length equals 12 residues. Germline V gene data show CDR1 as SGHNT and CDR2 as YENEEA. V lost 5 bases to trimming and J lost 3 bases, with 4 bases between them. CDR3 region: CASSRYTGELFF. The CDR3 nucleotides are TGTGCCAGCAGCAGGTACACCGGGGAGCTGTTTTTT.

This clone was detected a few times. The chain combines TRBV2 with TRBJ1-2; D gene ambiguous. Trimming took off 0 bases at V and 7 bases at J, with 9 bases between the two ends. Germline CDR1 and CDR2: SNHLY and FYNNEI. The CDR3 sequence is 13 residues long. CDR3 DNA: TGTGCCAGCAGTGAAGCGGGAGTTCCTGGCTACACCTTC. This translates into CASSEAGVPGYTF. Full variable domain (rest looked up from reference TRBV2 and TRBJ1-2): EPEVTQTPSHQVTQMGQEVILRCVPISNHLYFYWYRQILGQKVEFLVSFYNNEISEKSEIFDDQFSVERPDGSNFTLKIRSTKLEDSAMYFCASSEAGVPGYTFGSGTRLTVV.

The CDR3 nucleotides are TGTGCCAGCAGCTTACAGTCAACCGAGAACTACGAGCAGTACTTC. It specifies CASSLQSTENYEQYF. V is TRBV7-2 and J is TRBJ2-7; no clear D gene. From germline, CDR1 is SGHTA and CDR2 FQGNSA. CDR3 length equals 15 residues. Trimming removed 2 bases from V and 3 bases from J, with 14 bases in between.

CDR3: CASSSTGKSSYEQYF. The CDR3 DNA is TGTGCCAGCAGCTCGACAGGGAAGAGCTCCTACGAGCAGTACTTC. The gene calls are TRBV5-4 and TRBJ2-7; the match to TRBD1 covers 7 bases. The CDR3 extends over 15 amino acids. The V gene's germline CDR1 is SGHNT and CDR2 YYREEE (reference sequence). J was trimmed by 0 bases and V by 3 bases; bases with no gene match: 6.

The chain is built from TRBV7-3 and TRBJ2-5; D is undetermined. Germline CDR1 is SGHTA and CDR2 is FQGTGA. The CDR3 spans 13 residues. The germline V and J ends were trimmed by 2 bases and 5 bases, with 9 bases remaining between them. CDR3 DNA: TGTGCCAGCAGCTTACCTCCTTCTGAGACCCAGTACTTC. It is translated as CASSLPPSETQYF.